This T cell receptor (beta chain) was identified during a study of T cell changes during pregnancy in multiple sclerosis. The V gene lost 6 bases and the J gene lost 5 bases, with 13 bases spanning the gap. Germline values: CDR1 SQVTM, CDR2 ANQGSEA. The CDR3 has 12 amino acids. The table came from immunoSEQ multiplex PCR; TCRdb's copy has only in-frame clones and leaves some out. The sample carries approximately 100,000 clones, 92% recorded once. The TCR comes from a female donor in good health, enrolled as a control in a pregnancy study. The sequencing used peripheral blood, collected after pregnancy. The chain links TRBV29-1 to TRBJ2-5; no clear D. CDR3 nucleotide sequence: TGCAGCGTAGAAATAGCCGGGGAGACCCAGTACTTC. It yields the protein CSVEIAGETQYF.